This entry is about one T cell receptor beta chain. Co-extracted RNA and DNA came from around 18-30 mg of unsorted bulk tissue. The sample originates from a study of tumor-infiltrating lymphocytes in primary liver carcinoma. CDR1 MNHEY and CDR2 SVGAGI come from the germline V gene. V lost 5 bases and J lost 13, with 27 bases in between. The CDR3 is made up of 17 amino acids. With a constant-region primer, TCR beta cDNA was made from roughly 500 ng of total RNA. Construction of TCR beta libraries relied on three successive nested multiplex PCR rounds employing slightly modified ARM-PCR. TRBV1-TRBV30 forward primers paired with a C-beta reverse primer were used in the first two PCR rounds, which ran roughly 10 cycles each. From the multiplex PCR reads, TCRdb called clonotypes with MiXCR, one entry per CDR3 protein. The sample carries about 130,000 distinct CDR3 sequences, 64% recorded once.

Sequenced material: liver tumor tissue from sampling region 3. Subset reported: tumor region T3, left-lateral pole. This chain links TRBV6-5 with TRBJ1-6, with D unclear. This receptor was taken from a woman aged 55 to 70 with primary liver carcinoma and hepatitis B virus infection. The CDR3 DNA follows: TGTGCCAGCAGTGGAGAACCAACCGGGCCTCGGAGAAGTCCCCTCCACTTT. This encodes CASSGEPTGPRRSPLHF.